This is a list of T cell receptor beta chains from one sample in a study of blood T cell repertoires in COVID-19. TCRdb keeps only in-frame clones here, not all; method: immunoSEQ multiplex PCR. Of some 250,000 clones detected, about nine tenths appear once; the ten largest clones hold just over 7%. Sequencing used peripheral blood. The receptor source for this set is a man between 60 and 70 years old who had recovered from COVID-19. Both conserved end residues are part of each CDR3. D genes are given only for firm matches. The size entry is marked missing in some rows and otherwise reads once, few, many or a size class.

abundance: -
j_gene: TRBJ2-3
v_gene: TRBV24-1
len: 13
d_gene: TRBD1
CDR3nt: TGTGCCACCAGTGGACAGGGCAAATCATCGCAGTATTTT
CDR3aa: CATSGQGKSSQYF

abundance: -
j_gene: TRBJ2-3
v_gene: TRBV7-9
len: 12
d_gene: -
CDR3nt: TGTGCCAGCAGCCGCCCCCGGGATACGCAGTATTTT
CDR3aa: CASSRPRDTQYF

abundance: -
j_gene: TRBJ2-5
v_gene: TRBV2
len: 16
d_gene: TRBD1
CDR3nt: TGTGCCAGCAGTGAAAAGGGGGCTAGCTTCCAAGAGACCCAGTACTTC
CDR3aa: CASSEKGASFQETQYF

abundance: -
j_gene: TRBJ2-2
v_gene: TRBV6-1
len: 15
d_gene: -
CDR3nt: TGTGCCAGCAGTGAACGAGGCAGAAACACCGGGGAGCTGTTTTTT
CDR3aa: CASSERGRNTGELFF

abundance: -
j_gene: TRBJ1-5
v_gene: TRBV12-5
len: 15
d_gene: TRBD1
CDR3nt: TGTGCTAGTGGTTTTCGACAGGGATGGAATCAGCCCCAGCATTTT
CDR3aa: CASGFRQGWNQPQHF

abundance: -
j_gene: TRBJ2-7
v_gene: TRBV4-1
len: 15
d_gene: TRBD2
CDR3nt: TGCGCCAGCAGCCAAGAGCTGGGACTAGCCTACGAGCAGTACTTC
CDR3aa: CASSQELGLAYEQYF

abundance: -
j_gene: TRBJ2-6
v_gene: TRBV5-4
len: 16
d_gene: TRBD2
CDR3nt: TGTGCCAGCAGCCCCGGGGGGTTCTCTGGGGCCAACGTCCTGACTTTC
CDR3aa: CASSPGGFSGANVLTF

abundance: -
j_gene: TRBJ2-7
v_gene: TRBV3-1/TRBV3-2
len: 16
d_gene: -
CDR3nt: TGTGCCAGCAGCCAAGCCTTTCGCCCAGACTACTACGAGCAGTACTTC
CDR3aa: CASSQAFRPDYYEQYF

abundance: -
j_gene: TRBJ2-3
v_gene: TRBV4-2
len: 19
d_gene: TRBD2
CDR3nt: TGTGCCAGCAGCCAAGATGCTAGGACGTTGGGGGGGAGCACAGATACGCAGTATTTT
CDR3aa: CASSQDARTLGGSTDTQYF

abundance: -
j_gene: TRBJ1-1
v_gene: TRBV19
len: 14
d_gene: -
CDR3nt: TGTGCCAGTAGTACCAATCCGGGGGACACTGAAGCTTTCTTT
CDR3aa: CASSTNPGDTEAFF

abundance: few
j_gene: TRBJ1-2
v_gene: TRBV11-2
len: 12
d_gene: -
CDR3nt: TGTGCCAGCAGCTTAGATAGCTATGGCTACACCTTC
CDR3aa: CASSLDSYGYTF

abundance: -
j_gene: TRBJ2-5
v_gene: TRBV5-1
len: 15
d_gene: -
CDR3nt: TGCGCCAGCAGCTTGGCGGGACTCAGCCAAGAGACCCAGTACTTC
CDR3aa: CASSLAGLSQETQYF

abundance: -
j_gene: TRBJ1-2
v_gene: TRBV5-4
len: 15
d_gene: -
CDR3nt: TGTGCCAGCAGCTTGGGAGGCAGGACTTCTTATGGCTACACCTTC
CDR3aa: CASSLGGRTSYGYTF

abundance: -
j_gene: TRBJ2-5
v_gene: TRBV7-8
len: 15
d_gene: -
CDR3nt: TGTGCCAGCAGCCACCTTTGGGGGGTCCAAGAGACCCAGTACTTC
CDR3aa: CASSHLWGVQETQYF

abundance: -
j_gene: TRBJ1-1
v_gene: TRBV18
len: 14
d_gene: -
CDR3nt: TGTGCCAGCTCACTTCAACAGGGAACCACTGAAGCTTTCTTT
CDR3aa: CASSLQQGTTEAFF

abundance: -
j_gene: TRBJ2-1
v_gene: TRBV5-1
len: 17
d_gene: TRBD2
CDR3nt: TGCGCCAGCAGCACGGGACTAGCGGGGGGGCTGAACAATGAGCAGTTCTTC
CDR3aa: CASSTGLAGGLNNEQFF

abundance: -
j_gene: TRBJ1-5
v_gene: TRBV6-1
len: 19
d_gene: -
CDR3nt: TGTGCCAGCAGTGAAGCGGTGGGGACAAGAGCATATAGCAATCAGCCCCAGCATTTT
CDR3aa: CASSEAVGTRAYSNQPQHF

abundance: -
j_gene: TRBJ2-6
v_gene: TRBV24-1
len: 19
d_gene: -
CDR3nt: TGTGCCACCAGTGATTTCAAGGGGAAATATACGGGTGGGGCCAACGTCCTGACTTTC
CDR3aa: CATSDFKGKYTGGANVLTF

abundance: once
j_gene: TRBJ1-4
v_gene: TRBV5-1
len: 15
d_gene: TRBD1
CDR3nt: TGCGCCAGCAGCTTTGCGGGACAGGGGTTTGAAAAACTGTTTTTT
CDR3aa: CASSFAGQGFEKLFF

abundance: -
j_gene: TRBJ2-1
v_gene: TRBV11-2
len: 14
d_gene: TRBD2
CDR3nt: TGTGCCAGCAGTCGGACTAGCGGGGATCTTGAGCAGTTCTTC
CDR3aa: CASSRTSGDLEQFF

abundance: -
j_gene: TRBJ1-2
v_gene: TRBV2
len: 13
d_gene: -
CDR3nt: TGTGCCAGCAGTGTTGGGACTGATTATGGCTACACCTTC
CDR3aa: CASSVGTDYGYTF

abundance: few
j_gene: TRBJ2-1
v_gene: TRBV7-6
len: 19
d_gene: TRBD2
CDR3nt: TGTGCCAGCAACCCCCGGGGCGGGGGGGCCTTAGTCTCCTACAATGAGCAGTTCTTC
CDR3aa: CASNPRGGGALVSYNEQFF

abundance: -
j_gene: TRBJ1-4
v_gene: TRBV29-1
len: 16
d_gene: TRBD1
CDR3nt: TGCAGCGTCGAAACCCGAACCGGGACAGGGGGCGGAAAACTGTTTTTT
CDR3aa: CSVETRTGTGGGKLFF

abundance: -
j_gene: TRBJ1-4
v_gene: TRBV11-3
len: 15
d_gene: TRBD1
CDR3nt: TGTGCCAGCAGCACCTACAGGGGGCGCGTGGAAAAACTGTTTTTT
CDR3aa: CASSTYRGRVEKLFF

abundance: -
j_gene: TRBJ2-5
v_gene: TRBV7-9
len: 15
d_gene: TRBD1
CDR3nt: TGTGCCAGCAGCCCCGGGACAGGCGTTTGGGGGACCCAGTACTTC
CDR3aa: CASSPGTGVWGTQYF

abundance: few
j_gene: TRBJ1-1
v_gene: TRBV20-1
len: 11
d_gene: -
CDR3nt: TGCAGTGCTACCAGAACCCTTGAAGCTTTCTTT
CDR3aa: CSATRTLEAFF

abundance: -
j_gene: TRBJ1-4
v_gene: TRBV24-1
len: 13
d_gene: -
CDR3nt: TGTGCCACCAGTGCGGCAGGGAATGAAAAACTGTTTTTT
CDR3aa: CATSAAGNEKLFF

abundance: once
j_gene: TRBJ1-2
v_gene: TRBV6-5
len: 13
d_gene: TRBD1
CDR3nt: TGTGCCAGTACCGGGACAGTTTACTATGGCTACACCTTC
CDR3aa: CASTGTVYYGYTF

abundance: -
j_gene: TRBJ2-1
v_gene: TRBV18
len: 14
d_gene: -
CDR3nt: TGTGCCAGCTCACCACTGAAAGGGGCGGGGGAGCAGTTCTTC
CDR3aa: CASSPLKGAGEQFF

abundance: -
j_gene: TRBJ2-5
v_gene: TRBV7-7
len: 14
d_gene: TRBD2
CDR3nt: TGTGCCAGCAGCGCCCTAGCGGGTGGAGAGACCCAGTACTTC
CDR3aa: CASSALAGGETQYF

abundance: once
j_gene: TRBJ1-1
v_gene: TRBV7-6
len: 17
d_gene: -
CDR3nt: TGTGCCAGCAGCTTAGGCTACAGGGTCAGGGAAGGCCCTGAAGCTTTCTTT
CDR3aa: CASSLGYRVREGPEAFF

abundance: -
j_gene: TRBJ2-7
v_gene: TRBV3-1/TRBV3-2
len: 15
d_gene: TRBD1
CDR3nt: TGTGCCAGCAGCCAAGGGGACAGGGGGACCTACGAGCAGTACTTC
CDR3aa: CASSQGDRGTYEQYF

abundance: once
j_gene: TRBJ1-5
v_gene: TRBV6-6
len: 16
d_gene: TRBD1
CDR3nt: TGTGCCACCCAGGACAGGGAACTGACTAGCAATCAGCCCCAGCATTTT
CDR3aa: CATQDRELTSNQPQHF

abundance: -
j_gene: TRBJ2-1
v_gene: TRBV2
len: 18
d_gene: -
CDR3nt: TGTGCCAGCAGTTTCCCTTTTCGAGGGGGGGCACCGAACAATGAGCAGTTCTTC
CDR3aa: CASSFPFRGGAPNNEQFF

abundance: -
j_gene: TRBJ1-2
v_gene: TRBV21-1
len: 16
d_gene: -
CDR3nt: TGTGCCAGCAGCAAAGGGGGGGGCAGGGAGGACTATGGCTACACCTTC
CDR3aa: CASSKGGGREDYGYTF

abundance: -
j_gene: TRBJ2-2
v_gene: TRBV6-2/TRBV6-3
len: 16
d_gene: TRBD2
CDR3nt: TGTGCCAGCAGTTACTCGTCGGGGGGGCCTGCCGGGGAGCTGTTTTTT
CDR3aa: CASSYSSGGPAGELFF

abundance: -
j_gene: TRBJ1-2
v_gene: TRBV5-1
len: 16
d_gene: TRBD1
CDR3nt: TGCGCCAGCAGCACAACCGGGACAGGGGGCGTCTATGGCTACACCTTC
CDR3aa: CASSTTGTGGVYGYTF

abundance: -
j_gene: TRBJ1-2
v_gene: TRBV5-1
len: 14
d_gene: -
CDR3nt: TGCGCCAGCAGCCAGCTGAGGGGGTTAGGAGGCTACACCTTC
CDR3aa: CASSQLRGLGGYTF

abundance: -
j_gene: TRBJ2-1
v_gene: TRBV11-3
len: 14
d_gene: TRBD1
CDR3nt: TGTGCCAGCAGCGGACAAACAGGGGGCAATGAGCAGTTCTTC
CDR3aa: CASSGQTGGNEQFF

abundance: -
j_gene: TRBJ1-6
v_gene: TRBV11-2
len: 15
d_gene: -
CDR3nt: TGTGCCAGCAGCTTAGGACAAGCCTATAATTCACCCCTCCACTTT
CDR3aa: CASSLGQAYNSPLHF

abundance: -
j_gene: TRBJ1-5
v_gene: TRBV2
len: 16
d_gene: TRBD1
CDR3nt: TGTGCCAGCAGCTCAGGGGGCTCCAGGGGCAATCAGCCCCAGCATTTT
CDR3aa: CASSSGGSRGNQPQHF

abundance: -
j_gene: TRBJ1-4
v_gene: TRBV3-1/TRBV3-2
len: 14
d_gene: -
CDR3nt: TGTGCCAGCAGCCAAGTACAGGGTTGGGAAAAACTGTTTTTT
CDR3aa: CASSQVQGWEKLFF

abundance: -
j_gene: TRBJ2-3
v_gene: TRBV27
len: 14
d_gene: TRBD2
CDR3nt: TGTGCCAGCAGTTTACGCGGGGGGCACGATACGCAGTATTTT
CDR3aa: CASSLRGGHDTQYF

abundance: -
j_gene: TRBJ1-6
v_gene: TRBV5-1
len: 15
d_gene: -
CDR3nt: TGCGCCAGCAGCTTGGAGCGGGGGAATAATTCACCCCTCCACTTT
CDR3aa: CASSLERGNNSPLHF

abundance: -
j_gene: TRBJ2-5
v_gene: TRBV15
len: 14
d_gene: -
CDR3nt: TGTGCCACCAGCAGAGCCAGGGCCCAAGAGACCCAGTACTTC
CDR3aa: CATSRARAQETQYF

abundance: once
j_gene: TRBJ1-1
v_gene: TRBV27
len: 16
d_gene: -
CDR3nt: TGTGCCAGCAGTTTAATCGTAGTGGAGATGAACACTGAAGCTTTCTTT
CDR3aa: CASSLIVVEMNTEAFF

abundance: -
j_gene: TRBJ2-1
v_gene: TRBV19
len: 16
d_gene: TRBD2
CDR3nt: TGTGCCAGTAGTACCACTAGCGGGGGGCCCTACAATGAGCAGTTCTTC
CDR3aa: CASSTTSGGPYNEQFF

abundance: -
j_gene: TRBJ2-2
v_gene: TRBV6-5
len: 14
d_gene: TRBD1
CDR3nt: TGTGCCATCTCCGGACAGGGGGCAATCGGGGAGCTGTTTTTT
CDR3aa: CAISGQGAIGELFF

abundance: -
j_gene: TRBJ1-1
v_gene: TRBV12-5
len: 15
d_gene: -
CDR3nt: TGTGCTAGTGGTTTGCCCTCGACGGGGAGCACTGAAGCTTTCTTT
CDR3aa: CASGLPSTGSTEAFF

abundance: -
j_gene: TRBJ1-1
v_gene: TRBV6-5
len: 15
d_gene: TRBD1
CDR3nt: TGTGCCAGCAGTTCGGGGGGACAGGGGCTCACTGAAGCTTTCTTT
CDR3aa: CASSSGGQGLTEAFF

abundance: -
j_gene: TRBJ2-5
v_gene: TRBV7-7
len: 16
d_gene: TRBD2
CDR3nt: TGTGCCAGCAGCCCACTCGGGACTAGCGGGGAAGAGACCCAGTACTTC
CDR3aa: CASSPLGTSGEETQYF

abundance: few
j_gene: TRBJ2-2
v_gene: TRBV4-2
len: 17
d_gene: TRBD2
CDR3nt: TGTGCCAGCAGCCGCTCAATCGGGACTAGTGAGGCCGGGGAGCTGTTTTTT
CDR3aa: CASSRSIGTSEAGELFF

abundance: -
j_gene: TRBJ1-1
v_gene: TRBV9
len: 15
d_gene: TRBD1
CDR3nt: TGTGCCAGCAGCGTAGACGGGACAGGGAGCGCTGAAGCTTTCTTT
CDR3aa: CASSVDGTGSAEAFF

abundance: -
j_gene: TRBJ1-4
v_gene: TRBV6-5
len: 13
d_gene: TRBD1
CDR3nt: TGTGCCAGCGCCGGGACAGGGGGGGAAAAACTGTTTTTT
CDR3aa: CASAGTGGEKLFF